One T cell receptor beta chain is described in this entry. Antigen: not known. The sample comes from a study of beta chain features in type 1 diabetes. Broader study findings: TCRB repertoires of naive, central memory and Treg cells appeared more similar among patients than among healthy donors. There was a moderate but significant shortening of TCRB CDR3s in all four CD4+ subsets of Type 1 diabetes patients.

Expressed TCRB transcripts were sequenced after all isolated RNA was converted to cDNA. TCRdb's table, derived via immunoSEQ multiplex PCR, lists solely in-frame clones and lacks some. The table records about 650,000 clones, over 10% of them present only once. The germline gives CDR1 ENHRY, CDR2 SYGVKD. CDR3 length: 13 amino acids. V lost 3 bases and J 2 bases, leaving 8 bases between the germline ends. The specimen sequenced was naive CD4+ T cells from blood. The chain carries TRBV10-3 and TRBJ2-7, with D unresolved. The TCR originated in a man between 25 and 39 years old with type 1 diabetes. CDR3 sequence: CAISDDTAYEQYF. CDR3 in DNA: TGTGCCATCAGTGATGACACCGCCTACGAGCAGTACTTC.